This TCR beta chain was sequenced in a study of PD-L1 blockade in urothelial cancer. Sequencing was performed with immunoSEQ multiplex PCR; in TCRdb, only in-frame clones are kept and a portion is missing. The profile shows 60,000 or so clones, 81% of them singletons. Time point here: pretreatment peripheral blood. Germline loops: CDR1 SGDLS, CDR2 YYNGEE. After removal of 0 bases from V and 3 bases from J, the junction contained 7 bases not matched to a gene. The CDR3 spans 16 residues. Material: PBMCs, obtained around atezolizumab (anti-PD-L1) treatment. The clonotype originates from a man in his 70s with urothelial cancer. The chain recombines TRBV9 with TRBJ2-7; 9 bases align to TRBD2. The CDR3 region has the DNA TGTGCCAGCAGCGTAGACCCGCGGGAGGGAATCTACGAGCAGTACTTC. It encodes CASSVDPREGIYEQYF.